One and the same sample provided the 7 T cell receptor beta chains below, sequenced in a study of ipilimumab plus nivolumab after autologous stem cell transplantation. The assay was immunoSEQ multiplex PCR, and TCRdb's table has in-frame clones only and misses some. This table holds 6,000 to 8,000 clones, 80% to 90% found once. Sample: PBMCs, taken in a trial of ipilimumab plus nivolumab as post-transplant consolidation. The receptors derive from a female donor with multiple myeloma.

In nucleotides, the CDR3 is TGTGCCAGCAGTTTCTCCCAGGGGGCGTATAATTCACCCCTCCACTTT. Translating gives CASSFSQGAYNSPLHF. The V gene is TRBV28, the J gene TRBJ1-6; 8 nucleotides line up with TRBD1. The CDR3 has 16 amino acids. Germline CDR1 reads MDHEN; CDR2 reads SYDVKM. J gave up 4 bases and V 3 bases, and 5 bases lay outside the gene matches.

The V gene is TRBV15, the J gene TRBJ2-6; D remains ambiguous. V was pared by 6 bases and J by 0 bases, with 3 bases between. There are 13 residues in the CDR3. The germline V gene has CDR1 LNHNV and CDR2 YYDKDF (reference sequence). The CDR3 is CATRASGANVLTF. The CDR3 DNA follows: TGTGCCACCAGGGCCTCTGGGGCCAACGTCCTGACTTTC.

For the CDR3, the DNA is TGTGCCGGGAGGGACTCTTACACCGGGGAGCTGTTTTTT. Translated, it gives CAGRDSYTGELFF. The chain uses TRBV7-6 and TRBJ2-2, with TRBD2 matching over 7 bases. Looked up from germline, CDR1 is SGHVS and CDR2 is FNYEAQ. Trimming at V came to 11 bases and at J to 3 bases, leaving 6 bases not matched to a gene. The length of the CDR3 is 13 residues.

This chain joins TRBV6-6 and TRBJ1-2; D might be TRBD1 (5 bases). This CDR3 is built from 14 residues. Germline V gene sequence: CDR1 MNHNY, CDR2 SVGAGI (reference sequence). V lost 4 bases and J lost 1, with 10 bases in between. CDR3 loop: CASSFQQVNYGYTF. The CDR3 DNA sequence: TGTGCCAGCAGTTTTCAACAGGTTAACTATGGCTACACCTTC.

The V and J genes are TRBV29-1 and TRBJ1-3; D is uncertain. CDR3 size: 14 residues. The germline CDR1 and CDR2 sequences are SQVTM and ANQGSEA. Trimming took 6 bases from V and 4 from J, leaving 16 bases between them. The chain's CDR3 is CSVADLERGNTIYF. The CDR3 nucleotides read TGCAGCGTGGCTGACCTGGAGAGAGGAAACACCATATATTTT.

CDR3 coding DNA: TGTGCCATCAGTGGGAGCGGGGATAACAATGAGCAGTTCTTC. This codes for CAISGSGDNNEQFF. The chain uses TRBV10-3 and TRBJ2-1; 7 nucleotides agree with TRBD2. The CDR3 is 14 amino acids. V was pared by 4 bases and J by 5 bases, with 5 bases of the junction left unmatched. From germline, CDR1 is ENHRY and CDR2 SYGVKD.

This chain uses TRBV28 with TRBJ1-2; tentatively, D is TRBD1 (5 bases). The CDR3 length is 15 residues. Per the germline V gene, CDR1 is MDHEN and CDR2 is SYDVKM. V lost 6 bases and J 4 bases, leaving 18 bases between the germline ends. CDR3 in DNA: TGTGCCAGCAGCCTTCCCGTCGGGGGGGTCTATGGCTACACCTTC. Protein: CASSLPVGGVYGYTF.